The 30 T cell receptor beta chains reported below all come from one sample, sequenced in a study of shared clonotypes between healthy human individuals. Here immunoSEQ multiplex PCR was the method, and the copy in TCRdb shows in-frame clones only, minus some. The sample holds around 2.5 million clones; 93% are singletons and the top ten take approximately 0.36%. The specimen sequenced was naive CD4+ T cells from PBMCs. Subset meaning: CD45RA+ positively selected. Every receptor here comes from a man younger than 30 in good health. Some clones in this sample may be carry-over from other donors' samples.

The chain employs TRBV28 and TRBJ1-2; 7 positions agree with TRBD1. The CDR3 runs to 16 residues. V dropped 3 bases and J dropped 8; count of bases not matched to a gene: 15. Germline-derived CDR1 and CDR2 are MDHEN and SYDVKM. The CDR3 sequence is CASSFGGGGTYKGYTF. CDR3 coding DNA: TGTGCCAGCAGTTTTGGGGGAGGGGGCACCTATAAGGGCTACACCTTC.

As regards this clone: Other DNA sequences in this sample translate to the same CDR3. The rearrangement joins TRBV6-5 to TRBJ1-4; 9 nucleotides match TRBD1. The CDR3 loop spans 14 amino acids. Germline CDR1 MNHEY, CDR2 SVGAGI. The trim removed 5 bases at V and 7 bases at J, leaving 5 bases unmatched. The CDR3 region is CASSGTGLGEKLFF. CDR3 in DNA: TGTGCCAGCAGTGGGACAGGGCTGGGTGAAAAACTGTTTTTT.

CDR3 coding DNA: TGTGCCAGCAAAACAGGGGCTTGGTGGGATGAGCAGTTCTTC. Translation gives CASKTGAWWDEQFF. The chain is built from TRBV27 and TRBJ2-1, with 7 bases fitting TRBD1. The CDR3 extends over 14 amino acids. Germline CDR1 is MNHEY and CDR2 is SMNVEV (reference sequence). With 7 bases clipped from V and 8 bases from J, the junction kept 11 bases outside the gene matches.

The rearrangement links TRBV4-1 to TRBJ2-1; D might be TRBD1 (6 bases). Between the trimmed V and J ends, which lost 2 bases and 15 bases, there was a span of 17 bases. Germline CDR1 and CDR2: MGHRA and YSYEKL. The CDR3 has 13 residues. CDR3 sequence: CASSQPGAGDRFF. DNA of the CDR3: TGCGCCAGCAGCCAACCCGGGGCAGGGGACCGGTTCTTC.

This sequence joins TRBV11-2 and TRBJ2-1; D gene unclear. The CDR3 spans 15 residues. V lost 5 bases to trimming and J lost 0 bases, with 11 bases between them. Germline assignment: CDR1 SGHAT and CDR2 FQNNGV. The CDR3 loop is CASSRAGLSYNEQFF. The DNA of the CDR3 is TGTGCCAGCAGCCGCGCCGGGCTCTCCTACAATGAGCAGTTCTTC. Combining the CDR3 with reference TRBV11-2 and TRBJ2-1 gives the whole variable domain EAGVAQSPRYKIIEKRQSVAFWCNPISGHATLYWYQQILGQGPKLLIQFQNNGVVDDSQLPKDRFSAERLKGVDSTLKIQPAKLEDSAVYLCASSRAGLSYNEQFFGPGTRLTVL.

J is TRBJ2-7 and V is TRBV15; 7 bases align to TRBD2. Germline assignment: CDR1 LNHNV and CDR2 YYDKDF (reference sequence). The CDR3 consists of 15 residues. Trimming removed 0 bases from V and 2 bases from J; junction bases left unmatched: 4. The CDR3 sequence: CATSRDLAATYEQYF. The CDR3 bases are TGTGCCACCAGCAGAGATCTAGCGGCCACCTACGAGCAGTACTTC.

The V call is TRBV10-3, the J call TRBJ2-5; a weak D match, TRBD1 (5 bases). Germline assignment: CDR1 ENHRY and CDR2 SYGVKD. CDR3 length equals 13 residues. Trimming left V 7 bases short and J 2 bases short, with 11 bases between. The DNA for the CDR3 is TGTGCCATCACTCCGGACAATCAAGAGACCCAGTACTTC. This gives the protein CAITPDNQETQYF.

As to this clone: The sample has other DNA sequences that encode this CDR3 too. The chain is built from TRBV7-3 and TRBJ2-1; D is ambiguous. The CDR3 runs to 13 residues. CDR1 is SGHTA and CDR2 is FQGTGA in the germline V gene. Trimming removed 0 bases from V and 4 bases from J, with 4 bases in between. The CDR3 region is CASSLTGYNEQFF. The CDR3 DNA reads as TGTGCCAGCAGCTTAACCGGATACAATGAGCAGTTCTTC.

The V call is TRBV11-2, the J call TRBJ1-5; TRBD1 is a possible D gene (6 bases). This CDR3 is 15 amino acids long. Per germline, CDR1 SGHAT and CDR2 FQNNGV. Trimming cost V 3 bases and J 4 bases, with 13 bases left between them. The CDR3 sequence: CASSFDDRTNQPQHF. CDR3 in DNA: TGTGCCAGCAGCTTCGATGACAGGACTAATCAGCCCCAGCATTTT.

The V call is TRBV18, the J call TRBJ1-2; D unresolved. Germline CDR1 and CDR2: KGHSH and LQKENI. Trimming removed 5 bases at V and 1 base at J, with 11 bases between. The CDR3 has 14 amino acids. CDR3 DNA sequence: TGTGCCAGCTCAGCCCAGGACCTTAACTATGGCTACACCTTC. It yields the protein CASSAQDLNYGYTF.

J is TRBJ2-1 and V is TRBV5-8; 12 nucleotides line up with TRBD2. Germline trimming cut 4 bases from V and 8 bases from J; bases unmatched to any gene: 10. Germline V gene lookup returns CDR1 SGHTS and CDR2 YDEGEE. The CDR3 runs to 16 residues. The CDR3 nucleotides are TGTGCCAGCAGCCGAATAAGACTAGCGGGAGCAGATGAGCAGTTCTTC. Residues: CASSRIRLAGADEQFF.

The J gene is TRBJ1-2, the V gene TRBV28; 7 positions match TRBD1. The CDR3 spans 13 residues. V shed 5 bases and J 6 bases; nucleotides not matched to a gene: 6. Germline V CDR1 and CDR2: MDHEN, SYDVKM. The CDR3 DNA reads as TGTGCCAGCAGTGTCAGACAGGGAGATGGCTACACCTTC. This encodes CASSVRQGDGYTF.

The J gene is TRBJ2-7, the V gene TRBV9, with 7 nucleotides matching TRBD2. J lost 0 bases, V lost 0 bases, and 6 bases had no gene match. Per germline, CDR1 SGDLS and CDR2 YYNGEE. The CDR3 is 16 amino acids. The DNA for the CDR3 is TGTGCCAGCAGCGTAGTTGCTAGCGGCAACTCCTACGAGCAGTACTTC. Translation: CASSVVASGNSYEQYF.

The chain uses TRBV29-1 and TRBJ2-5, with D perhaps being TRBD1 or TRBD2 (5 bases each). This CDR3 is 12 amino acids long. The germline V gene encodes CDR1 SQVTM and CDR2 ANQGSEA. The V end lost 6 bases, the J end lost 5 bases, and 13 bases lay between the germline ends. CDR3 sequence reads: CSVKGPTETQYF. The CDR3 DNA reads TGCAGCGTGAAGGGACCGACGGAGACCCAGTACTTC.

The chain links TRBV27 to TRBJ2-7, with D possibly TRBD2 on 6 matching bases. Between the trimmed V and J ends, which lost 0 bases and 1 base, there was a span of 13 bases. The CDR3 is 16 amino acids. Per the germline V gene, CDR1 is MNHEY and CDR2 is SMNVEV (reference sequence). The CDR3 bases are TGTGCCAGCAGTTTATCGTTCCTAGCGTCGTCCTACGAGCAGTACTTC. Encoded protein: CASSLSFLASSYEQYF.

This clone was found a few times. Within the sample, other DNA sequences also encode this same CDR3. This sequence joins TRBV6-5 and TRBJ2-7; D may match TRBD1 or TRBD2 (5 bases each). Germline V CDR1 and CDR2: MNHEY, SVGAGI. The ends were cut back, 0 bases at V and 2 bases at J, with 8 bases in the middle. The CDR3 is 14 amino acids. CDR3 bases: TGTGCCAGCAGTTACTCGAGGGGCCCCTACGAGCAGTACTTC. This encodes CASSYSRGPYEQYF.

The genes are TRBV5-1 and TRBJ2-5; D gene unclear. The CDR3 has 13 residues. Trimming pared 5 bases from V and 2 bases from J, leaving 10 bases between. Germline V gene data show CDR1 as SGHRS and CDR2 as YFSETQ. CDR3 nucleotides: TGCGCCAGCAGTGGCTTTGTACAAGAGACCCAGTACTTC. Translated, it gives CASSGFVQETQYF.

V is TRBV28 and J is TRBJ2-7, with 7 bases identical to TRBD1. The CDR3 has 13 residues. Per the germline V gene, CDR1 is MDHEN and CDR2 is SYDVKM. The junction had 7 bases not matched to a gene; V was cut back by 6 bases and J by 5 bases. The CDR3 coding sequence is TGTGCCAGCAGAGATGACAGGGTAGACGAGCAGTACTTC. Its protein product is CASRDDRVDEQYF.

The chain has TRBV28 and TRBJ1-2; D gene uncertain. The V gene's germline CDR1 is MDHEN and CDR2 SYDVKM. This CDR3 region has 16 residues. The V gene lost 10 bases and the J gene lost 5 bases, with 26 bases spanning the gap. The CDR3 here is CATHAPTSPEGYGYTF. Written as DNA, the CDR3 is TGTGCCACCCATGCGCCCACCAGCCCGGAAGGATATGGCTACACCTTC.

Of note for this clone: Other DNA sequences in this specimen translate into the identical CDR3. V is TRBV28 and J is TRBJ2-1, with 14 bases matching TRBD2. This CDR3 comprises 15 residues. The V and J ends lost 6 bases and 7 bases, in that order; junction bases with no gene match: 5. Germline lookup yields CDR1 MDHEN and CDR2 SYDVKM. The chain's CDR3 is CASSSGTSGRNEQFF. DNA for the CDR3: TGTGCCAGCAGCTCCGGGACTAGCGGGAGAAATGAGCAGTTCTTC.

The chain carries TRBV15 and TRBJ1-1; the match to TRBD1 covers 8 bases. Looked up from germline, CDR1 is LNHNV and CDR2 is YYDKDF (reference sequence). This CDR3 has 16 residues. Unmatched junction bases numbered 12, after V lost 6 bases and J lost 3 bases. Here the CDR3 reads CATSTGGTGGYTEAFF. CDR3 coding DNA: TGTGCCACCAGTACGGGGGGGACAGGTGGGTACACTGAAGCTTTCTTT.

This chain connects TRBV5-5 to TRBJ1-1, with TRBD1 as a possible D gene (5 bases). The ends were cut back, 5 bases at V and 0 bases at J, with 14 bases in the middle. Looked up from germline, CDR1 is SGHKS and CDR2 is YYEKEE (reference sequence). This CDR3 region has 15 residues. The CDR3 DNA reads TGTGCCAGCAGTCCGACAGTCCTAATGAACACTGAAGCTTTCTTT. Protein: CASSPTVLMNTEAFF.

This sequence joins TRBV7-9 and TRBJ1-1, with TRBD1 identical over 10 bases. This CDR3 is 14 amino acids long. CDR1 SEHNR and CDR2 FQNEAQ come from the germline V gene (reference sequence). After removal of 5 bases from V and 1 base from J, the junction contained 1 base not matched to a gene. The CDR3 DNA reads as TGTGCCAGCAGCCGGGACAGGGGGAACACTGAAGCTTTCTTT. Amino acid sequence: CASSRDRGNTEAFF.

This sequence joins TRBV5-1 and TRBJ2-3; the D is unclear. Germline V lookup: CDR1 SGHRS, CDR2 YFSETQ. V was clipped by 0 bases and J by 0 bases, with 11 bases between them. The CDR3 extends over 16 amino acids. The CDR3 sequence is CASSLDPPPSTDTQYF. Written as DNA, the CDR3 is TGCGCCAGCAGCTTGGATCCACCACCTAGCACAGATACGCAGTATTTT. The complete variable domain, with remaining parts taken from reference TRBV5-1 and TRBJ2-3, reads KAGVTQTPRYLIKTRGQQVTLSCSPISGHRSVSWYQQTPGQGLQFLFEYFSETQRNKGNFPGRFSGRQFSNSRSEMNVSTLELGDSALYLCASSLDPPPSTDTQYFGPGTRLTVL.

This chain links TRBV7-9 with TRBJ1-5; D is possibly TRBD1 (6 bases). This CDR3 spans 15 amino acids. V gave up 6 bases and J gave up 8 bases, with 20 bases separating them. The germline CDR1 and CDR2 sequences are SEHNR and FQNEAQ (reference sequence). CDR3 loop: CASSVGGAPMEPQHF. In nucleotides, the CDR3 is TGTGCCAGCAGTGTAGGGGGGGCGCCCATGGAGCCCCAGCATTTT.

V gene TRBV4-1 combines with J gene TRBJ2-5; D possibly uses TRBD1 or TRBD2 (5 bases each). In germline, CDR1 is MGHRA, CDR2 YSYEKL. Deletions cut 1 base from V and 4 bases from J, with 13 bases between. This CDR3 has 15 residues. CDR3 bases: TGCGCCAGCAGCCAAGCCGGGACCCTTCGAGAGACCCAGTACTTC. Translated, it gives CASSQAGTLRETQYF.

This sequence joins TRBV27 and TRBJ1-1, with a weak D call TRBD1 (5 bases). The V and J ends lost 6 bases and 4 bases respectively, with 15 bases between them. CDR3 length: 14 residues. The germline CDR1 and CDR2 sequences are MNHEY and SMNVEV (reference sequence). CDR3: CASRPGHRGTEAFF. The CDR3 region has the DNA TGTGCCAGCAGGCCGGGCCATAGGGGCACTGAAGCTTTCTTT.

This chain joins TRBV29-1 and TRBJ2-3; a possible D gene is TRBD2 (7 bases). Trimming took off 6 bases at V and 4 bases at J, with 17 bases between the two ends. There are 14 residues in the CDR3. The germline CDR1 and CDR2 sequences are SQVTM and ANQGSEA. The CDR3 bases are TGCAGCGTCGGCGCGGGGGCCGCAGCAGATACGCAGTATTTT. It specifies CSVGAGAAADTQYF.

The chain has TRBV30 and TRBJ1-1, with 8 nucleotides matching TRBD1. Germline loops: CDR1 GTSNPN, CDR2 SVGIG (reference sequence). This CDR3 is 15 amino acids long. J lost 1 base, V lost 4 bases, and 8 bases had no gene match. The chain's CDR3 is CAWNAKDRGNTEAFF. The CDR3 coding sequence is TGTGCCTGGAACGCTAAAGACAGGGGGAACACTGAAGCTTTCTTT.

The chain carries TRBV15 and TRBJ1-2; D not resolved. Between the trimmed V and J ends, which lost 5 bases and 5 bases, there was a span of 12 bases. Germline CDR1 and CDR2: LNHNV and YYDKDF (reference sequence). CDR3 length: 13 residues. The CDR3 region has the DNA TGTGCCACCAGCGGGAACCGGGATTATGGCTACACCTTC. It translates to CATSGNRDYGYTF.